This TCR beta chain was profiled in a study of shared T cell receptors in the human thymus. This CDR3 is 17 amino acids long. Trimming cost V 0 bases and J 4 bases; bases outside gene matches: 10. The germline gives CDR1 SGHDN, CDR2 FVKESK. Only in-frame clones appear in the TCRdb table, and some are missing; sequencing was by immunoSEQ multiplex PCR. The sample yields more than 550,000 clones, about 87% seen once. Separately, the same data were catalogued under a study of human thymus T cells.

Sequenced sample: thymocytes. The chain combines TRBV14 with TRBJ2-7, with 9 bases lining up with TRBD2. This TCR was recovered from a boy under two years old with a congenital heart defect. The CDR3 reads CASSQDGSGGFTYEQYF. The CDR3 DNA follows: TGTGCCAGCAGCCAAGATGGAAGCGGGGGGTTTACTTACGAGCAGTACTTC. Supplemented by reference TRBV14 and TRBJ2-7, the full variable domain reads EAGVTQFPSHSVIEKGQTVTLRCDPISGHDNLYWYRRVMGKEIKFLLHFVKESKQDESGMPNNRFLAERTGGTYSTLKVQPAELEDSGVYFCASSQDGSGGFTYEQYFGPGTRLTVT.